This T cell receptor (beta chain) was identified in a study of OX40 agonist ivuxolimab in advanced cancers. On the study more broadly: All patients had ivuxolimab intravenously every 2 weeks at 0.01 to 10 mg/kg. Therapy given before enrollment (anti-PD-1, anti-PD-L1 or anti-CTLA-4) was allowed, and 40% had some. Three partial responders included one hepatocellular carcinoma patient and two cutaneous melanoma patients.

To note about this clone: Its antigen is unidentified.

Per the germline V gene, CDR1 is LNHDA and CDR2 is SQIVND (reference sequence). The V and J ends lost 7 bases and 7 bases, in that order; junction bases with no gene match: 15. This CDR3 contains 16 residues. Study-wide results and limits: Nonresponders included some who also had low normalized T-cell clonal expansion.

Measured with immunoSEQ multiplex PCR; TCRdb has only the in-frame clones, and not every one. Seen here are about 99,000 clones, 91% observed once, and the top ten hold around 0.33%. The specimen was CD4+ or CD8+ T cells sorted from blood, collected in a trial of the OX40 agonist ivuxolimab. The clonotype originates from an adult with an advanced solid tumor such as melanoma, head and neck, liver or kidney cancer. J is TRBJ2-1 and V is TRBV19, with 8 bases matching TRBD2. The CDR3 DNA follows: TGTGCCAGTACGAAAACCGGGAGGGCTCTGGGAAATGAGCAGTTCTTC. Amino acid sequence: CASTKTGRALGNEQFF.